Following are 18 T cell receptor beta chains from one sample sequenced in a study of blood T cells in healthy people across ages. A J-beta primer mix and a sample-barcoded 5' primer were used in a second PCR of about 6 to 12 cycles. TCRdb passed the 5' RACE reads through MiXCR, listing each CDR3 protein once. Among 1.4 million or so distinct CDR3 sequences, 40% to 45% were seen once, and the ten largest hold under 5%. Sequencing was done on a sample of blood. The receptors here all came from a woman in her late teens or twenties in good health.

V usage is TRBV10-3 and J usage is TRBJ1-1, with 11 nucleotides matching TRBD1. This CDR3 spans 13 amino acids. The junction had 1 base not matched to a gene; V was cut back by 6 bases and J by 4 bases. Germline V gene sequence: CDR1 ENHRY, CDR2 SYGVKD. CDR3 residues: CAISGTGGTEAFF. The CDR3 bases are TGTGCCATCAGCGGGACAGGGGGCACTGAAGCTTTCTTT.

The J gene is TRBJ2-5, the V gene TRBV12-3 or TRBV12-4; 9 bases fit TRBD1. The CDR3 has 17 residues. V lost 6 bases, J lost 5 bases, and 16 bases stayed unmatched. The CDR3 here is CASRRTGTGWRRETQYF. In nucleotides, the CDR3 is TGTGCCAGCAGACGGACCGGGACAGGGTGGCGTAGGGAGACCCAGTACTTC.

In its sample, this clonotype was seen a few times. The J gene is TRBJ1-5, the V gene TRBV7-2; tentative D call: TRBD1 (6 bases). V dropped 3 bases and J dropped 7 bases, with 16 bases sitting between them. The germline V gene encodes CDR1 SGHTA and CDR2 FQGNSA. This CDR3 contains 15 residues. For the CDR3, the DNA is TGTGCCAGCAGCTTGAATGGGGGCGCCAGGCAGCCCCAGCATTTT. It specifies CASSLNGGARQPQHF.

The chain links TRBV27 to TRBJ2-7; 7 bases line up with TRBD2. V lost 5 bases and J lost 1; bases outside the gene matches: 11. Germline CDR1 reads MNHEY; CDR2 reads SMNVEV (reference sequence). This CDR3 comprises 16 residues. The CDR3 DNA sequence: TGTGCCAGCAGTCCAGCGGGACGAGCGGGATCCTACGAGCAGTACTTC. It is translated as CASSPAGRAGSYEQYF.

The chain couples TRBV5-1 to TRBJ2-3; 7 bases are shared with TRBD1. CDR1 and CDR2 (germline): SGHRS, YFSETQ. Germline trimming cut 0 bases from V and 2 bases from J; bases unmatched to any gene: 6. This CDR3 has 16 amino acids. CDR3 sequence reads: CASSLVGGQATDTQYF. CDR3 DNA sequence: TGCGCCAGCAGCTTGGTTGGTGGACAGGCCACAGATACGCAGTATTTT.

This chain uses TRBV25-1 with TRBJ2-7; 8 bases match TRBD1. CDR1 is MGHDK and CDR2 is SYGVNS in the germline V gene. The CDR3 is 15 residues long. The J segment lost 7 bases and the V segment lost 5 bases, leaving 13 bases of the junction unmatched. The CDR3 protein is CASSRGQGAYNEQYF. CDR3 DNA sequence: TGTGCCAGCAGTCGAGGGCAGGGGGCCTACAATGAGCAGTACTTC.

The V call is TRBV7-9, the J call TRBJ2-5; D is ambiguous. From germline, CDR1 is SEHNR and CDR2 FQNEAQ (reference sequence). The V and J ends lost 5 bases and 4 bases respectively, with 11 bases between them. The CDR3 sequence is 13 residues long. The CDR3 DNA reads TGTGCCAGCAGCCTTAACTATTTAGAGACCCAGTACTTC. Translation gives CASSLNYLETQYF.

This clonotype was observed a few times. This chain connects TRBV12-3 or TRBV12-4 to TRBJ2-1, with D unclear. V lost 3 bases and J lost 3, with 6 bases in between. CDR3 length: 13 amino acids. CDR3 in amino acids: CASSFRVYNEQFF. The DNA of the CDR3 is TGTGCCAGCAGTTTTAGAGTCTACAATGAGCAGTTCTTC.

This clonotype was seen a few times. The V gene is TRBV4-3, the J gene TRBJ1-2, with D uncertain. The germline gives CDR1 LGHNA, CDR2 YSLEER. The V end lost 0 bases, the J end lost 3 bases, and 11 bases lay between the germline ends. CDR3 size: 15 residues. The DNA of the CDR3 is TGCGCCAGCAGCCAAGAGATCCGAGGACACTATGGCTACACCTTC. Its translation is CASSQEIRGHYGYTF.

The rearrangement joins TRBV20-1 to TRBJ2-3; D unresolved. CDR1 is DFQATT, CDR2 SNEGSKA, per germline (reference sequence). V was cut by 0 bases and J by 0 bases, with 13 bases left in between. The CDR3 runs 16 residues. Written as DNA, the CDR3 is TGCAGTGCTAGAGATCAATGGGCTACTAGCACAGATACGCAGTATTTT. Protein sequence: CSARDQWATSTDTQYF.

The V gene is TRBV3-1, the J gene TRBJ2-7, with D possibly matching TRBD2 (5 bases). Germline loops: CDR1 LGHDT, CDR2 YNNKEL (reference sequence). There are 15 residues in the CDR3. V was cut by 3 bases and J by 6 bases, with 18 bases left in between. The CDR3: CASSHGGGLAGEQYF. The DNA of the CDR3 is TGTGCCAGCAGCCATGGCGGTGGCCTAGCTGGCGAGCAGTACTTC.

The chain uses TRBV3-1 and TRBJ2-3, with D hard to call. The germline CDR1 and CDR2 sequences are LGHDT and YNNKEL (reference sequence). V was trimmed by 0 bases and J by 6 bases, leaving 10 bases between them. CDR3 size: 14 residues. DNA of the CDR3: TGTGCCAGCAGCCAAGATGCCGGCAGCGATACGCAGTATTTT. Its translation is CASSQDAGSDTQYF.

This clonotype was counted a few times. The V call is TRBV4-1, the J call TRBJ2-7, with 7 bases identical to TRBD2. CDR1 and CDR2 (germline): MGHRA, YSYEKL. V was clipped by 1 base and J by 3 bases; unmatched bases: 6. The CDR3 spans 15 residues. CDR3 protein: CASSQGSGTNYEQYF. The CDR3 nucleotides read TGCGCCAGCAGCCAAGGAAGCGGGACCAACTACGAGCAGTACTTC.

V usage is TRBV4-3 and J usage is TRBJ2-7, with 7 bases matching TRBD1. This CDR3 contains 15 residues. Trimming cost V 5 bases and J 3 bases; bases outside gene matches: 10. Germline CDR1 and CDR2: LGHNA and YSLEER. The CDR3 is CASSVLRDSFYEQYF. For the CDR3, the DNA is TGCGCCAGCAGCGTTCTCCGGGACAGTTTCTACGAGCAGTACTTC.

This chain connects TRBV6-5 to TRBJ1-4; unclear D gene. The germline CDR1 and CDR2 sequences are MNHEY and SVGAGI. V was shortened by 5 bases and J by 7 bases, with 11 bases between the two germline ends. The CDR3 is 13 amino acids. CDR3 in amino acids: CASSPIRPEKLFF. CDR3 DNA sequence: TGTGCCAGCAGTCCGATAAGGCCTGAAAAACTGTTTTTT.

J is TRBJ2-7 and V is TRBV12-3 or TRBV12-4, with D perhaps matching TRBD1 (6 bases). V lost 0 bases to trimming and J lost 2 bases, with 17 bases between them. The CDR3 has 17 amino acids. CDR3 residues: CASSLAGAGLSTYEQYF. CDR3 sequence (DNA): TGTGCCAGCAGTTTAGCGGGGGCAGGTTTATCGACCTACGAGCAGTACTTC.

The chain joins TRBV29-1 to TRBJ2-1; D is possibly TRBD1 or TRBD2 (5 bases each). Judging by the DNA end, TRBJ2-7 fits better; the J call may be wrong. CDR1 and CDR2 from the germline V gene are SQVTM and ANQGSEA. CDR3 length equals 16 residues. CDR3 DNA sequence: TGCAGCGTTCGAGGGGCAGCTATTAGCTCCTACAATGAGCAGTACTTC. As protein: CSVRGAAISSYNEQYF.

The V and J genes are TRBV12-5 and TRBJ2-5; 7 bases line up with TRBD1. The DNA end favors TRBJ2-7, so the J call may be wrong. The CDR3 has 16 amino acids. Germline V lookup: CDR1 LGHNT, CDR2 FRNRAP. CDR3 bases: TGTGCTAGTGGTTCTTCCGGGACAGCTAAAAACTACGAGCAGTACTTC. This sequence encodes CASGSSGTAKNYEQYF.